One and the same sample provided the 25 T cell receptor beta chains below, sequenced in a study of Ad26.COV2.S vaccination and SARS-CoV-2 variants (dated by TCRdb to about 2021). The treatment or condition label, read with the paper, signifies: around 19 received Ad26.COV2.S at low or high dose, single or two shots; about 5 received placebo; per-sample allocation not given. Repertoires of vaccine and placebo recipients were sequenced from samples taken on day 63 after the first injection. Receptor amplification or capture employed the immunoSEQ multiplex PCR assay. TCRdb provides this immuneACCESS table in a form limited to in-frame rearrangements. Some clones are lacking; in checked studies, under half of them reflect an unresolved V gene, and why the rest are absent is not known. Across this sample there are 350,000 to 500,000 clones, with roughly 87% seen only once. The top ten hold less than 5.5% of the sample.

The sample in question was peripheral blood, obtained in a trial of Ad26.COV2.S vaccine versus placebo. These receptors were collected from a person between 18 and 65 years old who received the Ad26.COV2.S COVID-19 vaccine or a placebo.

V gene TRBV7-9 combines with J gene TRBJ1-5, with 11 bases that match TRBD1. This CDR3 region has 17 residues. Per germline, CDR1 SEHNR and CDR2 FQNEAQ (reference sequence). Trimming removed 6 bases from V and 7 bases from J; junction bases left unmatched: 14. The DNA of the CDR3 is TGTGCCAGCAGTTCCACCGGGACAGGGGGGTCTAGCCAGCCCCAGCATTTT. Its translation: CASSSTGTGGSSQPQHF.

This clone was counted between two and nine times. The chain joins TRBV7-2 to TRBJ1-4, with 7 bases fitting TRBD1. CDR1 is SGHTA and CDR2 is FQGNSA in the germline V gene. The ends lost 5 bases at V and 7 bases at J; junction bases unmatched: 7. The CDR3 extends over 14 amino acids. Here the CDR3 DNA reads TGTGCCAGCAGCCTACAGGGGAGCGGTGAAAAACTGTTTTTT. It is translated as CASSLQGSGEKLFF.

There are a few counts of this clone. CDR3: CASSQGLAGPEVNTGELFF. The CDR3 coding sequence is TGTGCCAGCAGCCAGGGACTAGCGGGCCCAGAAGTGAACACCGGGGAGCTGTTTTTT. V is TRBV7-8 and J is TRBJ2-2; 12 bases are a match to TRBD2. Germline trimming cut 5 bases from V and 1 base from J; bases unmatched to any gene: 11. Germline V lookup: CDR1 SGHVS, CDR2 FQNEAQ. CDR3 length equals 19 residues.

The gene calls are TRBV9 and TRBJ2-1; TRBD2 agrees at 8 bases. Germline-derived CDR1 and CDR2 are SGDLS and YYNGEE. J was trimmed by 10 bases and V by 4 bases; bases with no gene match: 13. The CDR3 extends over 15 amino acids. CDR3 DNA sequence: TGTGCCAGCAGCCCCAGCGGACTAGCTGGTCGAGAGCAGTTCTTC. The encoded protein is CASSPSGLAGREQFF.

The CDR3 DNA reads TGCGCCAGCAGCTTGCTGGGCAGGGAGTACAATGAGCAGTTCTTC. Amino acid sequence: CASSLLGREYNEQFF. The chain couples TRBV5-1 to TRBJ2-1; D may match TRBD1 or TRBD2 (5 bases each). The CDR3 length is 15 residues. Looked up from germline, CDR1 is SGHRS and CDR2 is YFSETQ. V was pared by 1 base and J by 4 bases, with 12 bases between.

This clone was found once. The gene calls are TRBV1 and TRBJ2-1; TRBD2 is the table's D call, not checked against the DNA. TRBV1 is a listed pseudogene. The CDR3 totals 15 residues. The CDR3 here is CTSSQDSISWNEQFF. CDR3 coding DNA: TGCACCAGCAGCCAAGATTCAATTAGTTGGAATGAGCAGTTCTTC.

The rearrangement links TRBV5-6 to TRBJ2-7; perhaps D is TRBD1 or TRBD2 (5 bases each). Per the germline V gene, CDR1 is SGHDT and CDR2 is YYEEEE. Trimming removed 3 bases at V and 1 base at J, with 5 bases between. There are 12 residues in the CDR3. CDR3 residues: CASSWGSYEQYF. The DNA of the CDR3 is TGTGCCAGCAGCTGGGGGTCCTACGAGCAGTACTTC. Based on the CDR3 plus reference TRBV5-6 and TRBJ2-7, the full variable domain is DAGVTQSPTHLIKTRGQQVTLRCSPKSGHDTVSWYQQALGQGPQFIFQYYEEEERQRGNFPDRFSGHQFPNYSSELNVNALLLGDSALYLCASSWGSYEQYFGPGTRLTVT.

The V and J genes are TRBV7-3 and TRBJ2-2, with D perhaps matching TRBD1 (6 bases). The CDR3 sequence is 14 residues long. Trimming cost V 5 bases and J 2 bases, with 9 bases left between them. The germline CDR1 and CDR2 sequences are SGHTA and FQGTGA. CDR3 region: CASSQQGNTGELFF. As DNA, the CDR3 is TGTGCCAGCAGCCAACAGGGAAACACCGGGGAGCTGTTTTTT.

The V gene is TRBV6-5, the J gene TRBJ2-1, with TRBD1 identical over 7 bases. Germline V gene lookup returns CDR1 MNHEY and CDR2 SVGAGI. Trimming cost V 6 bases and J 3 bases; bases outside gene matches: 2. CDR3 length: 13 amino acids. CDR3: CASRRTGYNEQFF. In DNA form, the CDR3 reads TGTGCCAGCAGGCGGACAGGCTACAATGAGCAGTTCTTC.

V usage is TRBV6-2 or TRBV6-3 and J usage is TRBJ2-2; 11 positions match TRBD2. CDR3 length: 15 residues. Germline V gene sequence: CDR1 MNHEY, CDR2 SVGEGT. With 3 bases clipped from V and 6 bases from J, the junction kept 3 bases outside the gene matches. This chain's CDR3 is CASSYRLAGPGELFF. The CDR3 DNA sequence: TGTGCCAGCAGTTATAGACTAGCGGGACCCGGGGAGCTGTTTTTT.

This chain connects TRBV18 to TRBJ2-5, with a weak D call TRBD2 (5 bases). The germline CDR1 and CDR2 sequences are KGHSH and LQKENI. Deletions cut 2 bases from V and 1 base from J, with 11 bases between. The length of the CDR3 is 15 residues. This chain's CDR3 is CASSPVPGSQETQYF. In DNA form, the CDR3 reads TGTGCCAGCTCACCAGTGCCGGGGTCCCAAGAGACCCAGTACTTC.

The gene calls are TRBV6-4 and TRBJ2-3; D unresolved. This CDR3 comprises 17 residues. Trimming took 3 bases from V and 1 from J, leaving 17 bases between them. Germline V gene lookup returns CDR1 MRHNA and CDR2 SNTAGT. CDR3 sequence reads: CASSESTHFGGTDTQYF. The CDR3, as DNA: TGTGCCAGCAGTGAATCCACTCATTTTGGGGGCACAGATACGCAGTATTTT.

The rearrangement joins TRBV11-2 to TRBJ2-3, with TRBD2 matching 14 bases. CDR3 length: 19 residues. Germline V gene data show CDR1 as SGHAT and CDR2 as FQNNGV. The junction had 9 bases not matched to a gene; V was cut back by 1 base and J by 3 bases. CDR3 sequence: CASSLGSLRLAGGTDTQYF. The CDR3 region has the DNA TGTGCCAGCAGCTTAGGATCGCTGAGACTAGCGGGAGGGACAGATACGCAGTATTTT. Combining the CDR3 with reference TRBV11-2 and TRBJ2-3 gives the whole variable domain EAGVAQSPRYKIIEKRQSVAFWCNPISGHATLYWYQQILGQGPKLLIQFQNNGVVDDSQLPKDRFSAERLKGVDSTLKIQPAKLEDSAVYLCASSLGSLRLAGGTDTQYFGPGTRLTVL.

A single count supports this clone. The rearrangement uses TRBV7-9 and TRBJ2-7; TRBD2 aligns across 10 bases. CDR1 is SEHNR, CDR2 FQNEAQ, per germline (reference sequence). V trimming: 5 bases; J trimming: 2 bases; junction bases outside the gene matches: 3. The CDR3 length is 14 residues. DNA of the CDR3: TGTGCCAGCAGCCCAGCGGGAGGGCCCTACGAGCAGTACTTC. Its translation is CASSPAGGPYEQYF.

This rearrangement joins TRBV30 to TRBJ1-5; a possible D gene is TRBD1 (5 bases). Per germline, CDR1 GTSNPN and CDR2 SVGIG (reference sequence). The CDR3 extends over 14 amino acids. Deletions cut 4 bases from V and 3 bases from J, with 13 bases between. The DNA of the CDR3 is TGTGCCTGGAACCTAGGGGCAGACAATCAGCCCCAGCATTTT. This sequence encodes CAWNLGADNQPQHF.

The V call is TRBV4-1, the J call TRBJ2-7; 7 positions match TRBD1. V lost 0 bases to trimming and J lost 3 bases; unmatched junction nucleotides: 11. The CDR3 totals 17 residues. Germline CDR1 and CDR2: MGHRA and YSYEKL. The CDR3 coding sequence is TGCGCCAGCAGCCAAGAGGGGCAGGGGGTTAGCTTCTACGAGCAGTACTTC. This codes for CASSQEGQGVSFYEQYF.

This clone was seen once. V gene TRBV4-1 combines with J gene TRBJ1-3; D not resolved. V was trimmed by 3 bases and J by 0 bases, leaving 6 bases between them. Germline values: CDR1 MGHRA, CDR2 YSYEKL. This CDR3 contains 14 residues. The DNA for the CDR3 is TGCGCCAGCAGCCACGGAATCTCTGGAAACACCATATATTTT. Its translation is CASSHGISGNTIYF.

This clone was seen a single time. The chain joins TRBV7-8 to TRBJ2-3; D is uncertain. From germline, CDR1 is SGHVS and CDR2 FQNEAQ. This CDR3 spans 14 amino acids. V was pared by 3 bases and J by 1 base, with 8 bases between. CDR3 in amino acids: CASSFRSGTDTQYF. The CDR3 region has the DNA TGTGCCAGCAGCTTCCGATCGGGCACAGATACGCAGTATTTT.

The rearrangement links TRBV3-1 (or the pseudogene TRBV3-2) to TRBJ2-7; perhaps TRBD2 as D (6 bases). The CDR3 is 15 amino acids. From germline, CDR1 is LGHDT and CDR2 YNNKEL (reference sequence). The germline V and J ends were trimmed by 1 base and 7 bases, with 17 bases remaining between them. The CDR3 is CASSQVGLTGGEQYF. The DNA for the CDR3 is TGTGCCAGCAGCCAAGTCGGACTAACTGGCGGGGAGCAGTACTTC.

This sequence joins TRBV18 and TRBJ2-7; D is possibly TRBD1 (6 bases). The CDR3 is 16 amino acids. Germline values: CDR1 KGHSH, CDR2 LQKENI. V was pared by 4 bases and J by 0 bases, with 16 bases between. Here the CDR3 reads CASSRARQAISYEQYF. The CDR3 DNA reads TGTGCCAGCTCACGAGCTAGACAGGCCATCTCCTACGAGCAGTACTTC.

This CDR3 is CAILPGGAGASTDTQYF. The CDR3 nucleotides read TGTGCCATCCTACCTGGGGGGGCCGGTGCTAGCACAGATACGCAGTATTTT. The chain links TRBV7-8 to TRBJ2-3, with D possibly being TRBD2 (7 bases). The V end was cut by 10 bases, the J end by 0 bases, with 23 bases between. CDR3 length: 17 amino acids. The germline V gene has CDR1 SGHVS and CDR2 FQNEAQ.

The J gene is TRBJ1-2, the V gene TRBV4-2, with 7 bases identical to TRBD1. Germline V lookup: CDR1 LGHNA, CDR2 YNFKEQ. After removal of 5 bases from V and 8 bases from J, the junction contained 11 bases not matched to a gene. This CDR3 region has 14 residues. Here the CDR3 DNA reads TGTGCCAGCAGCTCCGACAGGGTGGTGGAAGGCTACACCTTC. Encoded protein: CASSSDRVVEGYTF.

This rearrangement joins TRBV18 to TRBJ2-1; D uncertain. This CDR3 is 14 amino acids long. Trimming shortened V by 6 bases and J by 7 bases, and 16 bases separated the two germline ends. Germline V CDR1 and CDR2: KGHSH, LQKENI. CDR3 nucleotides: TGTGCCAGCTCTCCTACAACGGAAGTTAATGAGCAGTTCTTC. Translation gives CASSPTTEVNEQFF.

The V call is TRBV27, the J call TRBJ2-1; 10 bases are a match to TRBD1. The CDR3 loop spans 15 amino acids. Looked up from germline, CDR1 is MNHEY and CDR2 is SMNVEV (reference sequence). V shed 5 bases, J shed 5 bases, and the junction held 6 bases outside the gene matches. Written as DNA, the CDR3 is TGTGCCAGCAGTCGCCCGGGACAGGGGAACAATGAGCAGTTCTTC. This encodes CASSRPGQGNNEQFF.

The count of this clone is one. This chain links TRBV6-4 with TRBJ2-1; 14 bases align to TRBD2. The CDR3 covers 14 residues. Germline V CDR1 and CDR2: MRHNA, SNTAGT. V was pared by 9 bases and J by 9 bases, with 7 bases of the junction left unmatched. CDR3 in amino acids: CASRLAGGTGEQFF. The CDR3 nucleotides read TGTGCCAGTCGACTAGCGGGAGGGACCGGTGAGCAGTTCTTC.